This T cell receptor (beta chain) originates from a study of T cell responses to AZD1222 COVID-19 vaccine. The germline gives CDR1 MGHRA, CDR2 YSYEKL. Trimming shortened V by 0 bases and J by 0 bases, and 15 bases separated the two germline ends. The CDR3 totals 18 residues. On this clone: Antigen specificity is unknown.

Study-wide points: The study identified only five to seven AZD1222 recipients as seropositive at baseline. Two AZD1222 administrations were followed by greater Spike-specific TCR breadth and depth.

This table comes from immunoSEQ multiplex PCR, and its TCRdb copy is limited to in-frame clones, with some not included. This table has about 66,000 clones, around 74% appearing once. The source was peripheral blood, collected on day 0 of MenACWY control vaccination. This chain uses TRBV4-1 with TRBJ2-1; D is unresolved. This TCR was recovered from an adult in good health. The CDR3 DNA reads as TGCGCCAGCAGCCAAGAGCAGAGGTTATTAGGCTCCTACAATGAGCAGTTCTTC. This gives the protein CASSQEQRLLGSYNEQFF.